These T cell receptor beta chains were read from a single sample in a study of siplizumab effects on memory and regulatory T cells. Assay used: immunoSEQ multiplex PCR; TCRdb lists only in-frame clones, some missing. The table records about 97,000 clones, roughly 92% of them present only once. Sequencing was performed on CD4+ T cells sorted from blood. The receptors shown here come from a human donor in good health. Each CDR3 is given with its conserved first and last residue. A D gene is named only where the DNA matches it firmly. Rows give clone size only sometimes, using once, few, many, or a class for an expanded clone.

J gene | D gene | clone size | V gene | CDR3 DNA | CDR3 protein
TRBJ2-7 | TRBD1 | - | TRBV6-5 | TGTGCCAGCAAAAAGTCCGGGACAGGGATCAACGAGCAGTACTTC | CASKKSGTGINEQYF
TRBJ2-7 | - | - | TRBV30 | TGTGCCTGGAGTGTATGGCTAGCCTCCGAGCAGTACTTC | CAWSVWLASEQYF
TRBJ2-6 | TRBD1 | - | TRBV14 | TGTGCCAGCAGCCAACCCAGGGGGCGCGGTGGGGCCAACGTCCTGACTTTC | CASSQPRGRGGANVLTF
TRBJ1-1 | - | - | TRBV11-3 | TGTGCCAGCAGCTCCGCGGGTAACACTGAAGCTTTCTTT | CASSSAGNTEAFF
TRBJ1-4 | TRBD1 | once | TRBV28 | TGTGCCAGCAGTCCCGCCCCGGACAGGGCCGAAAAACTGTTTTTT | CASSPAPDRAEKLFF
TRBJ1-5 | - | once | TRBV29-1 | TGCAGCGTTGCTGGATTTAATCAGCCCCAGCATTTT | CSVAGFNQPQHF
TRBJ1-4 | - | - | TRBV18 | TGTGCCAGCTCAACAAGAGACCTGGTGGTAAATGAAAAACTGTTTTTT | CASSTRDLVVNEKLFF
TRBJ2-3 | TRBD2 | once | TRBV7-8 | TGTGCCAGCAAACTAGCGGGAGCGGATACGCAGTATTTT | CASKLAGADTQYF
TRBJ1-4 | - | - | TRBV28 | TGTGCCAGCAGTTTAGCGGGGTCGGCTAATGAAAAACTGTTTTTT | CASSLAGSANEKLFF
TRBJ2-4 | TRBD1 | - | TRBV6-5 | TGTGCCAGCAGGATACCGGGACAGAGCAATCTTCAGTACTTC | CASRIPGQSNLQYF
TRBJ2-3 | - | - | TRBV15 | TGTGCCACCAGCAGAGATGTTGGGGGAGCAGATACGCAGTATTTT | CATSRDVGGADTQYF
TRBJ1-3 | TRBD1 | - | TRBV18 | TGTGCCAGCTCACCGGGACAGGGGGCGAATTGGGGAAACACCATATATTTT | CASSPGQGANWGNTIYF
TRBJ2-5 | - | - | TRBV7-2 | TGTGCCAGCAGCCAAAGGGGGACCCAGTACTTC | CASSQRGTQYF
TRBJ1-2 | - | few | TRBV9 | TGTGCCAGCAGCCCTCACCTGGGGGAGGGCTACACCTTC | CASSPHLGEGYTF
TRBJ1-2 | TRBD1 | - | TRBV5-1 | TGCGCCAGCAGCCCTCAGGGACAGGGTGTTGAGTACCTTTATGGCTACACCTTC | CASSPQGQGVEYLYGYTF
TRBJ1-1 | TRBD1 | - | TRBV7-9 | TGTGCCAGCAGCTCACAGGGGGGCCTGAACACTGAAGCTTTCTTT | CASSSQGGLNTEAFF
TRBJ1-2 | - | - | TRBV5-4 | TGTGCCAGCAGCCCGGGTTCTTATGGCTACACCTTC | CASSPGSYGYTF
TRBJ2-2 | TRBD2 | - | TRBV19 | TGTGCCAGTAGTAACCCAGCCGGGACTAGGGAGAACACCGGGGAGCTGTTTTTT | CASSNPAGTRENTGELFF
TRBJ1-5 | - | - | TRBV6-1 | TGTGCCAGCAGTGACGGGACGCCCGGGTATAGCAATCAGCCCCAGCATTTT | CASSDGTPGYSNQPQHF
TRBJ1-3 | - | - | TRBV10-3 | TGTGCCATCAGTGAGGGGGCCGGCTCTGGAAACACCATATATTTT | CAISEGAGSGNTIYF
TRBJ2-7 | - | once | TRBV14 | TGTGCCAGCAGCCAAAACAGGCTCCCCTCCGAGCAGTACTTC | CASSQNRLPSEQYF
TRBJ2-2 | - | - | TRBV19 | TGTGCCAGTAAAGGGGACACAAATCTGAACACCGGGGAGCTGTTTTTT | CASKGDTNLNTGELFF
TRBJ1-5 | - | - | TRBV6-1 | TGTGCCAGCAGTTCAGAACAGGGCGCGGGTCAGCCCCAGCATTTT | CASSSEQGAGQPQHF
TRBJ2-6 | - | - | TRBV29-1 | TGCAGCGCCGTTTCTGGGGCCAACGTCCTGACTTTC | CSAVSGANVLTF
TRBJ2-3 | TRBD1 | - | TRBV2 | TGTGCCAGCACCGGACAGGGGGCAAGAGATACGCAGTATTTT | CASTGQGARDTQYF
TRBJ2-2 | TRBD1 | - | TRBV27 | TGTGCCAGCAGTTCGGACAGGGGGCGCTGGGTAACCGGGGAGCTGTTTTTT | CASSSDRGRWVTGELFF
TRBJ1-2 | TRBD1 | - | TRBV28 | TGTGCCAGCAGCCGGGGACAGTTTTATGGCTACACCTTC | CASSRGQFYGYTF
TRBJ2-1 | TRBD2 | once | TRBV19 | TGTGCCAGTACCCGGCTAGCGGGAAGTATTCGGGGCAATGAGCAGTTCTTC | CASTRLAGSIRGNEQFF
TRBJ1-5 | - | - | TRBV19 | TGTGCCAGTAGTACACAGGGAGGCAATCAGCCCCAGCATTTT | CASSTQGGNQPQHF
TRBJ2-1 | TRBD1 | - | TRBV9 | TGTGCCAGCAGTTGGGGGACAGGGACGCGGCTAGCGACTCGCTCCTACAATGAGCAGTTCTTC | CASSWGTGTRLATRSYNEQFF
TRBJ1-4 | - | - | TRBV19 | TGTGCCAGTAGTATACGAGGCGCAACTAATGAAAAACTGTTTTTT | CASSIRGATNEKLFF
TRBJ2-7 | - | - | TRBV7-9 | TGTGCCAGCAGCTTATTGGGCTTCGACTACGAGCAGTACTTC | CASSLLGFDYEQYF
TRBJ1-1 | - | - | TRBV4-1 | TGCGCCAGCAGCCAATCGGGCGCGAACACTGAAGCTTTCTTT | CASSQSGANTEAFF
TRBJ1-2 | - | once | TRBV6-1 | TGTGCCAGCAGGTACGGACAGAGTAGCTCTGGCTACACCTTC | CASRYGQSSSGYTF
TRBJ2-3 | - | once | TRBV18 | TGTGCCAGCTCACCACAAAAAACAGGACTCCTTAGCACAGATACGCAGTATTTT | CASSPQKTGLLSTDTQYF
TRBJ1-5 | - | - | TRBV11-2 | TGTGCCAGCAGCTTGATGGGGGGAGATCAGCCCCAGCATTTT | CASSLMGGDQPQHF
TRBJ2-3 | - | - | TRBV7-9 | TGTGCCAGCAGCTTAGACTTGGCTCAGTCAGATACGCAGTATTTT | CASSLDLAQSDTQYF
TRBJ2-1 | TRBD1 | - | TRBV10-1 | TGCGCCAGCAGCGCCACCGGGACAGGGAGAGCTGAGCAGTTCTTC | CASSATGTGRAEQFF
TRBJ1-2 | - | - | TRBV28 | TGTGCCAGCAGTTTTATCGAGGGGGGGAACTATGGCTACACCTTC | CASSFIEGGNYGYTF
TRBJ2-7 | TRBD1 | - | TRBV7-8 | TGTGCCAGCAGCAAAACATTCAATCCCGGGACAGGGTTCTACGAGCAGTACTTC | CASSKTFNPGTGFYEQYF
TRBJ2-5 | - | - | TRBV27 | TGTGCCAGCAAGCCCCGGGGCAACCCAGAGACCCAGTACTTC | CASKPRGNPETQYF
TRBJ2-2 | - | - | TRBV27 | TGTGCCAGCAGAGAGGGGGTCGGGGAGCTGTTTTTT | CASREGVGELFF
TRBJ2-2 | TRBD2 | - | TRBV6-5 | TGTGCCAGCTTGGCGGGAGATCGCACCGGGGAGCTGTTTTTT | CASLAGDRTGELFF
TRBJ2-2 | - | - | TRBV19 | TGTGCCAGCGCACGGACCGAGGGGGAGCTGTTTTTT | CASARTEGELFF
TRBJ1-5 | TRBD1 | - | TRBV19 | TGTGCCAGTAGTATGGTGACAGGGGTAGGCCAGCCCCAGCATTTT | CASSMVTGVGQPQHF
TRBJ2-4 | - | - | TRBV5-1 | TGCGCCAGCAGCCTAGGGGGGGCCAAAAACATTCAGTACTTC | CASSLGGAKNIQYF
TRBJ2-3 | TRBD2 | - | TRBV11-3 | TGTGCCAGCGGGAGGGGCACAGATACGCAGTATTTT | CASGRGTDTQYF
TRBJ1-4 | - | - | TRBV30 | TGTGCCTGGAAGGCAGGGGTGAATGAAAAACTGTTTTTT | CAWKAGVNEKLFF
TRBJ2-7 | TRBD2 | - | TRBV30 | TGTGCCTGGAGTGCCAGACTAGCGGGTGGTGAGCAGTACTTC | CAWSARLAGGEQYF
TRBJ2-5 | - | - | TRBV28 | TGTGCCAGCAGTTCAACACGCCACAGACAAGAGACCCAGTACTTC | CASSSTRHRQETQYF
TRBJ1-2 | TRBD1 | - | TRBV29-1 | TGCAGCGGCGGACAGGGGGAATCGGGCTACACCTTC | CSGGQGESGYTF
TRBJ2-7 | - | - | TRBV27 | TGTGCCAGCAGTTCAAACCGGGATGGCAGGGGTTTGGAGCAGTACTTC | CASSSNRDGRGLEQYF
TRBJ1-1 | TRBD1 | - | TRBV12-5 | TGTGCTAGTGGTTGGGACAGGGCCGCTTTCTTT | CASGWDRAAFF
TRBJ2-7 | - | - | TRBV20-1 | TGCAGTGCTGTTCGACTCGACGAGCAGTACTTC | CSAVRLDEQYF
TRBJ1-1 | - | - | TRBV6-5 | TGTGCCAGCAGTTCACCGGGACAAAGGAACACTGAAGCTTTCTTT | CASSSPGQRNTEAFF
TRBJ2-1 | - | - | TRBV9 | TGTGCCAGCAGCGTAGGAACCGGGGTCAATGAGCAGTTCTTC | CASSVGTGVNEQFF
TRBJ1-2 | TRBD1 | - | TRBV6-6 | TGTGCCAGCAGTTACCCGTTATGGACAGGGGATGGCTACACCTTC | CASSYPLWTGDGYTF